The next 21 T cell receptor beta chains were all read from a single sample in a study of early T cells in non-severe SARS-CoV-2 infection (dated by TCRdb to the early 2020s). Libraries were made using 5' RACE. The sample was run on a NextSeq 500. Using fastp at Q25 and MiXCR, TCRdb reprocessed the public reads and kept productive beta chains. Identical CDR3 proteins give one entry, which carries the most common genes and DNA. The sample includes just over 70,000 distinct CDR3 sequences, with about 12% observed a single time. The biggest ten clones account for 1.3% of the sample. What was sequenced was whole blood. These receptors originate from an adult who was a healthcare worker with PCR-confirmed SARS-CoV-2 infection or an uninfected control (not recorded which).

This clonotype was seen at least ten times. The J gene is TRBJ1-1, the V gene TRBV9; D unresolved. The germline CDR1 and CDR2 sequences are SGDLS and YYNGEE. V lost 4 bases and J lost 1, with 14 bases in between. CDR3 length: 15 residues. In DNA, the CDR3 is TGTGCCAGCAGCCCGCTCCCCCACAGGAACACTGAAGCTTTCTTT. Protein: CASSPLPHRNTEAFF.

This clonotype was observed at least ten times. The chain joins TRBV15 to TRBJ2-3; 10 nucleotides align to TRBD2. This CDR3 is 16 amino acids long. V gave up 2 bases and J gave up 6 bases; unmatched junction bases: 8. Germline V gene data show CDR1 as LNHNV and CDR2 as YYDKDF (reference sequence). The CDR3 loop reads CATSRPSGGALDTQYF. CDR3 in DNA: TGTGCCACCAGCAGACCTAGCGGGGGTGCTTTGGATACGCAGTATTTT.

The chain is built from TRBV29-1 and TRBJ2-1; the D is unclear. This CDR3 region has 11 residues. The germline V gene has CDR1 SQVTM and CDR2 ANQGSEA. The V gene lost 7 bases and the J gene lost 9 bases, with 13 bases spanning the gap. The CDR3 is CSAYSVPEQFF. For the CDR3, the DNA is TGCAGCGCCTATTCTGTACCTGAGCAGTTCTTC.

V gene TRBV5-1 combines with J gene TRBJ1-1, with D possibly being TRBD1 (6 bases). With 1 base removed from V and 7 bases from J, the gap between germline ends came to 8 bases. This CDR3 is built from 12 residues. Germline lookup yields CDR1 SGHRS and CDR2 YFSETQ. The CDR3 region has the DNA TGCGCCAGCAGCTTGCTACAGGGTGAAGCTTTCTTT. Protein product: CASSLLQGEAFF. Variable domain in full (rest from reference TRBV5-1 and TRBJ1-1): KAGVTQTPRYLIKTRGQQVTLSCSPISGHRSVSWYQQTPGQGLQFLFEYFSETQRNKGNFPGRFSGRQFSNSRSEMNVSTLELGDSALYLCASSLLQGEAFFGQGTRLTVV.

V gene TRBV28 combines with J gene TRBJ1-5; 7 nucleotides line up with TRBD1. This CDR3 is built from 15 residues. From germline, CDR1 is MDHEN and CDR2 SYDVKM. V dropped 1 base and J dropped 2; count of bases not matched to a gene: 2. As DNA, the CDR3 is TGTGCCAGCAGTTTATCAGGGGGTCGCAATCAGCCCCAGCATTTT. It codes for CASSLSGGRNQPQHF.

The CDR3 sequence: CASSPSQGLPQHF. CDR3 coding DNA: TGTGCCAGCAGCCCAAGCCAGGGATTGCCCCAGCATTTT. This chain connects TRBV12-3 or TRBV12-4 to TRBJ1-5; possible D gene TRBD1, 5 bases. The V and J ends lost 6 bases and 9 bases respectively, with 15 bases between them. The CDR3 consists of 13 residues.

There are many counts of this clonotype. The rearrangement joins TRBV15 to TRBJ1-5; 10 bases fit TRBD1. The CDR3 has 15 amino acids. Germline V CDR1 and CDR2: LNHNV, YYDKDF (reference sequence). V was pared by 7 bases and J by 6 bases, with 9 bases of the junction left unmatched. This chain's CDR3 is CATNPGTGESQPQHF. The CDR3 DNA sequence: TGTGCCACCAACCCAGGGACAGGGGAGAGTCAGCCCCAGCATTTT.

This clonotype was picked up many times. This chain links TRBV5-5 with TRBJ2-7; TRBD2 is a possible D gene (5 bases). V was trimmed by 3 bases and J by 4 bases, leaving 8 bases between them. The CDR3 runs to 12 residues. Looked up from germline, CDR1 is SGHKS and CDR2 is YYEKEE (reference sequence). The DNA for the CDR3 is TGTGCCAGCAGCTCCGGACTTTACGAGCAGTACTTC. Protein: CASSSGLYEQYF. The full variable domain, in which reference TRBV5-5 and TRBJ2-7 provide the parts outside the CDR3, is DAGVTQSPTHLIKTRGQQVTLRCSPISGHKSVSWYQQVLGQGPQFIFQYYEKEERGRGNFPDRFSARQFPNYSSELNVNALLLGDSALYLCASSSGLYEQYFGPGTRLTVT.

This clonotype has at least ten counts. This rearrangement joins TRBV12-3 or TRBV12-4 to TRBJ2-3; no definite D call. This CDR3 is built from 13 residues. V lost 5 bases and J 2 bases, leaving 8 bases between the germline ends. CDR3 loop: CASSAPSTDTQYF. The CDR3 DNA is TGTGCCAGCAGTGCCCCGTCCACAGATACGCAGTATTTT.

In its sample, this clonotype was seen a few times. V is TRBV29-1 and J is TRBJ2-3; D unclear. Looked up from germline, CDR1 is SQVTM and CDR2 is ANQGSEA. The CDR3 length is 13 residues. V lost 6 bases to trimming and J lost 2 bases, with 12 bases between them. The CDR3, as DNA: TGCAGCGTCACAGCTTCCAACACAGATACGCAGTATTTT. It is translated as CSVTASNTDTQYF.

A word on this clonotype: An end of the junction does not agree with germline; a read error may underlie this. This chain joins TRBV2 and TRBJ1-1; D is perhaps TRBD1 (5 bases). This CDR3 contains 11 residues. The germline gives CDR1 SNHLY, CDR2 FYNNEI. The CDR3 reads CACSGGTEAFF. CDR3 nucleotide sequence: TGTGCCTGCAGCGGGGGCACTGAAGCTTTCTTT.

This clonotype occurred many times. The gene calls are TRBV20-1 and TRBJ1-2; D is unclear. The V gene lost 7 bases and the J gene lost 7 bases, with 19 bases spanning the gap. In germline, CDR1 is DFQATT, CDR2 SNEGSKA (reference sequence). This CDR3 region has 13 residues. The CDR3 nucleotides read TGCAGTGGTGGAAGAGGCAGGCACGGTGGCTACACCTTC. Encoded protein: CSGGRGRHGGYTF.

This clonotype was seen repeatedly, ten times or more. The chain recombines TRBV18 with TRBJ1-4; TRBD1 agrees at 7 bases. The trim removed 4 bases at V and 4 bases at J, leaving 6 bases unmatched. The CDR3 length is 15 residues. Germline loops: CDR1 KGHSH, CDR2 LQKENI. As DNA, the CDR3 is TGTGCCAGCTCACGGTCGACAGGGTTTAATGAAAAACTGTTTTTT. It translates to CASSRSTGFNEKLFF.

Remarks on this clonotype: One base away lies a much larger clone, so this may be a sequencing read error. This chain connects TRBV29-1 to TRBJ2-7, with TRBD2 matching over 7 bases. Germline CDR1 is SQVTM and CDR2 is ANQGSEA. With V trimmed by 7 bases and J by 0 bases, 12 bases remained unmatched. The CDR3 spans 15 residues. For the CDR3, the DNA is TGCAGCGCGGTAGTCCTAGCGGAGTTCTCCTACGAGCAGTACTTC. Translated, it gives CSAVVLAEFSYEQYF.

V is TRBV12-3 or TRBV12-4 and J is TRBJ1-6, with 7 positions matching TRBD1. The CDR3 is made up of 14 amino acids. Germline trimming cut 7 bases from V and 5 bases from J; bases unmatched to any gene: 5. The CDR3 here is CASILGTDNSPLHF. CDR3 nucleotide sequence: TGTGCCAGCATTCTCGGGACAGATAATTCACCCCTCCACTTT.

This clonotype was seen at least ten times. This chain connects TRBV30 to TRBJ1-1; D unresolved. This CDR3 region has 15 residues. The V end was cut by 6 bases, the J end by 10 bases, with 27 bases between. The germline V gene encodes CDR1 GTSNPN and CDR2 SVGIG (reference sequence). For the CDR3, the DNA is TGTGCCTGTTGGACGGCGAACGTGAACACTTTTGGAGCTTTCTTT. Protein: CACWTANVNTFGAFF.

This clonotype was seen ten or more times. This chain connects TRBV10-3 to TRBJ2-7, with 11 bases that match TRBD1. Trimming took 5 bases from V and 4 from J; bases not matched to a gene: 10. From germline, CDR1 is ENHRY and CDR2 SYGVKD. The CDR3 sequence is 16 residues long. The CDR3 is CAISRTGTGGLYEQYF. Written as DNA, the CDR3 is TGTGCCATCAGTCGGACCGGGACAGGGGGTTTGTACGAGCAGTACTTC.

This clonotype was seen ten or more times. J is TRBJ1-5 and V is TRBV27; TRBD1 might be the D (6 bases). Germline assignment: CDR1 MNHEY and CDR2 SMNVEV (reference sequence). The length of the CDR3 is 16 residues. Between the trimmed V and J ends, which lost 5 bases and 7 bases, there was a span of 21 bases. Here the CDR3 DNA reads TGTGCCAGCAGTGGGGGCCCCCCAGGTTTAGGACAGCCCCAGCATTTT. The encoded protein is CASSGGPPGLGQPQHF.

This clonotype was counted a few times. V usage is TRBV28 and J usage is TRBJ2-7, with D hard to call. The germline CDR1 and CDR2 sequences are MDHEN and SYDVKM. This CDR3 contains 11 residues. Trimming removed 4 bases from V and 6 bases from J, with 7 bases in between. In DNA form, the CDR3 reads TGTGCCAGCAGTTACATATTCGAGCAGTACTTC. This translates into CASSYIFEQYF.

This clonotype has a count of ten or more. The chain employs TRBV5-1 and TRBJ1-1, with 7 bases matching TRBD1. Germline V gives CDR1 SGHRS, CDR2 YFSETQ. Unmatched junction bases numbered 4, after V lost 3 bases and J lost 2 bases. The CDR3 is made up of 14 amino acids. Written as DNA, the CDR3 is TGCGCCAGCAGCTCCGGGACAGCAAACACTGAAGCTTTCTTT. Translated, it gives CASSSGTANTEAFF.

This clonotype was recorded many times. The rearrangement links TRBV7-9 to TRBJ1-6, with D unclear. Trimming took 5 bases from V and 0 from J, leaving 8 bases between them. Germline loops: CDR1 SEHNR, CDR2 FQNEAQ (reference sequence). The CDR3 is 15 amino acids. Here the CDR3 DNA reads TGTGCCAGCAGCCCCCAGAGCTCCTATAATTCACCCCTCCACTTT. Its protein is CASSPQSSYNSPLHF.